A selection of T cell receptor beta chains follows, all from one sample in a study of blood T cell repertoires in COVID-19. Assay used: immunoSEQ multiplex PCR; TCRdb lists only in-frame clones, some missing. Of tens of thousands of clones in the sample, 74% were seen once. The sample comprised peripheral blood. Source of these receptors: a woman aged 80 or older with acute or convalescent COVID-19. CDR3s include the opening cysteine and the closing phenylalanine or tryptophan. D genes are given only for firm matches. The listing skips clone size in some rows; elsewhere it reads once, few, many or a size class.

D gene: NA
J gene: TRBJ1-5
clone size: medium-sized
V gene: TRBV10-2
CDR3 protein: CASSEGARQPQHF
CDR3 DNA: TGCGCCAGCAGTGAAGGGGCTCGCCAGCCCCAGCATTTT

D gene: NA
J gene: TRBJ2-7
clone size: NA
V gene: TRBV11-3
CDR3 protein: CASSSDPSREQYF
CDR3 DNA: TGTGCCAGCAGCAGCGACCCTTCGAGGGAGCAGTACTTC

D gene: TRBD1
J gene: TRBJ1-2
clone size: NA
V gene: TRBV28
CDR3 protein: CASSTGVRYGYTF
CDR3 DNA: TGTGCCAGCAGCACAGGGGTTCGGTATGGCTACACCTTC

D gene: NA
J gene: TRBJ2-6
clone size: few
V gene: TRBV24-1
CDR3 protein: CATSDPRAHGANVLTF
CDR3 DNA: TGTGCCACCAGTGACCCGAGAGCTCATGGGGCCAACGTCCTGACTTTC

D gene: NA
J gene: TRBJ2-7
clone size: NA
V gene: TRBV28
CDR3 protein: CASSETLENEQYF
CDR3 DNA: TGTGCCAGCAGTGAGACACTCGAGAACGAGCAGTACTTC

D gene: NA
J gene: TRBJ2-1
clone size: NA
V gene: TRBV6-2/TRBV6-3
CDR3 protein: CASSQRLAYNEQFF
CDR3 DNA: TGTGCCAGCAGCCAGAGACTAGCCTACAATGAGCAGTTCTTC

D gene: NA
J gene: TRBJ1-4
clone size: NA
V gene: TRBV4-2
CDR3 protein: CASSQAGGGNEKLFF
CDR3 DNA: TGTGCCAGCAGCCAAGCGGGGGGGGGTAATGAAAAACTGTTTTTT

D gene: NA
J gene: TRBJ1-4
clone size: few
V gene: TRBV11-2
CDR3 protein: CASSLVFQGTTNEKLFF
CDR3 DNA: TGTGCCAGCAGCTTAGTGTTTCAGGGTACGACTAATGAAAAACTGTTTTTT

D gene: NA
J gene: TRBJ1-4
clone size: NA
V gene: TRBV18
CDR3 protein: CASSPQDSNEKLFF
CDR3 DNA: TGTGCCAGCTCACCACAGGACAGCAATGAAAAACTGTTTTTT

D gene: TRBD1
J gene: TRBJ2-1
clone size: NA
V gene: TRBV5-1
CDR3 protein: CASSLFGTAHNEQFF
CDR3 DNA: TGCGCCAGCAGCTTATTCGGGACAGCCCACAATGAGCAGTTCTTC

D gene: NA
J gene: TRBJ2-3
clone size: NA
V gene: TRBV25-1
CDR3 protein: CASSNFRGRTDTQYF
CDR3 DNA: TGTGCCAGCAGTAACTTCAGGGGTCGCACAGATACGCAGTATTTT

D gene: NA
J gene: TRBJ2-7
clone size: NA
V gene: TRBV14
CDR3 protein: CASSQDHYEQYF
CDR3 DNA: TGTGCCAGCAGCCAAGATCACTACGAGCAGTACTTC

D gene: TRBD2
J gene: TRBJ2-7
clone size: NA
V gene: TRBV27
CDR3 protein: CASSFIHPGTSGSNEQYF
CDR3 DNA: TGTGCCAGCAGTTTTATCCATCCCGGGACTAGCGGGAGCAACGAGCAGTACTTC

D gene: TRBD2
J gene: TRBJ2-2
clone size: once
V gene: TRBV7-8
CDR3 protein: CASSPRTSRNTGELFF
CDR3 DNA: TGTGCCAGCAGCCCAAGGACTAGCAGGAACACCGGGGAGCTGTTTTTT

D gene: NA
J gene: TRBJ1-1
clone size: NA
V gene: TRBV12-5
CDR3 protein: CASGLKGGTEAFF
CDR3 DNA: TGTGCTAGTGGTTTGAAGGGAGGAACTGAAGCTTTCTTT

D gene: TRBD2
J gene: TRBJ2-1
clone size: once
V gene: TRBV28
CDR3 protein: CASSLGWGASGRGSEQFF
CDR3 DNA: TGTGCCAGCAGTTTAGGGTGGGGGGCTAGCGGGAGAGGGAGTGAGCAGTTCTTC

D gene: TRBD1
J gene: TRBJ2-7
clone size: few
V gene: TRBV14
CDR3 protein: CASKGQGTGGDEQYF
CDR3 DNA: TGTGCCAGCAAGGGACAGGGGACAGGAGGCGACGAGCAGTACTTC

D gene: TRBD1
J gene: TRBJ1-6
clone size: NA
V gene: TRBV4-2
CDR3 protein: CASSERTGLASPLHF
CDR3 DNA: TGTGCCAGCAGCGAGCGGACAGGGCTGGCTTCACCCCTCCACTTT

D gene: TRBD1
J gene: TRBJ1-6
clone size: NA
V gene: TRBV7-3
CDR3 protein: CASSVDRGGSPLHF
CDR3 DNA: TGTGCCAGCAGCGTCGACAGGGGAGGGTCACCCCTCCACTTT

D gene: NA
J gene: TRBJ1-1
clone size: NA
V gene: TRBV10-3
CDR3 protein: CAISKDKNTEAFF
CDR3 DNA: TGTGCCATCAGCAAGGACAAGAACACTGAAGCTTTCTTT

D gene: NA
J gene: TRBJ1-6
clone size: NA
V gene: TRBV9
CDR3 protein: CASSVDQGNSPLHF
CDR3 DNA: TGTGCCAGCAGCGTAGATCAGGGAAATTCACCCCTCCACTTT

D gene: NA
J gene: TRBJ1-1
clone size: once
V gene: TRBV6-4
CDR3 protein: CASSVRRNTEAFF
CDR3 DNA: TGTGCCAGCAGTGTGAGAAGGAACACTGAAGCTTTCTTT

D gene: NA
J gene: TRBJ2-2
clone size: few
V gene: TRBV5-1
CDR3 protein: CASSPQQGPGELFF
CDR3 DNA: TGCGCCAGCAGCCCGCAACAGGGACCCGGGGAGCTGTTTTTT

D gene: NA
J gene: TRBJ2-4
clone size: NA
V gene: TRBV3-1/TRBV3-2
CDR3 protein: CASSQTGIAKNIQYF
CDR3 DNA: TGTGCCAGCAGCCAAACCGGGATAGCCAAAAACATTCAGTACTTC

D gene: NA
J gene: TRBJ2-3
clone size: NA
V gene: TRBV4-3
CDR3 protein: CASSQGDSRDTQYF
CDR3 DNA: TGCGCCAGCAGCCAAGGAGACTCCCGGGATACGCAGTATTTT

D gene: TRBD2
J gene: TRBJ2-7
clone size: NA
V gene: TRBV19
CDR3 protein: CASSISGLAPYEQYF
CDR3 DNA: TGTGCCAGTAGTATCTCCGGACTAGCCCCTTACGAGCAGTACTTC

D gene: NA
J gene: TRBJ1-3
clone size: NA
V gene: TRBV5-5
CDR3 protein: CASSFGGAPGNTIYF
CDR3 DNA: TGTGCCAGCAGCTTTGGAGGGGCACCTGGAAACACCATATATTTT

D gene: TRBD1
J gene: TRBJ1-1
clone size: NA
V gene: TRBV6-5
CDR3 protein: CASSYSSNTGVTEAFF
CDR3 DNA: TGTGCCAGCAGTTACTCGTCTAACACAGGGGTCACTGAAGCTTTCTTT

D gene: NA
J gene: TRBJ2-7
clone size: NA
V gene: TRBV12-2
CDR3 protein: CASRLVVLSYEQYF
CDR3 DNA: TGTGCAAGTCGCTTAGTTGTACTCTCCTACGAGCAGTACTTC